This TCR beta chain was profiled in a study of OX40 agonist ivuxolimab in advanced cancers. The study's findings and limits: Also showing low normalized T-cell clonal expansion were some of the nonresponders. The authors did not determine the antigen specificity of the expanded peripheral T cells.

TCRdb's table, derived via immunoSEQ multiplex PCR, lists solely in-frame clones and lacks some. The sample has over 75,000 clones; about 93% are singletons. Regarding this clone: What it binds is not known.

CDR3 size: 13 residues. Germline CDR1 and CDR2: SNHLY and FYNNEI. V lost 6 bases to trimming and J lost 1 base, with 9 bases between them. This sequence was found in an adult with an advanced solid tumor such as melanoma, head and neck, liver or kidney cancer. This specimen was CD4+ or CD8+ T cells sorted from blood, taken in a trial of the OX40 agonist ivuxolimab. This rearrangement joins TRBV2 to TRBJ1-1; no firm D call. CDR3 nucleotides: TGTGCCAGCAGGCCCCTTGGGAACACTGAAGCTTTCTTT. Amino acid sequence: CASRPLGNTEAFF.